This T cell receptor beta chain came from a study of blood T cell repertoires in COVID-19. In the source study's methods: How many nucleated cells were present was estimated from reference gene primer amplification. Profiled with immunoSEQ multiplex PCR; TCRdb holds only in-frame clones, not every one. That table supplies the V and J calls and clone size; D and trimming were determined from the DNA. Here the sample spans under 120,000 clones, approximately 90% being singletons. The ends were cut back, 0 bases at V and 5 bases at J, with 10 bases in the middle. Per germline, CDR1 SEHNR and CDR2 FQNEAQ (reference sequence). There are 15 residues in the CDR3.

Sequencing was carried out using peripheral blood. This clonotype originated in a woman older than 75 with acute or convalescent COVID-19. This chain links TRBV7-9 with TRBJ2-2; D not certain. CDR3: CASSLASYLTGELFF. DNA of the CDR3: TGTGCCAGCAGCTTAGCATCCTACCTGACCGGGGAGCTGTTTTTT.